A selection of T cell receptor beta chains follows, all from one sample in a study of early T cells in non-severe SARS-CoV-2 infection. In TCRdb, the 5' RACE reads were re-called with MiXCR into one record per CDR3 protein. In the table there are under 85,000 distinct CDR3 sequences, 10% to 15% of which are singletons. The sequencing input was whole blood. The receptors here all came from an adult who was a healthcare worker with PCR-confirmed SARS-CoV-2 infection or an uninfected control (not recorded which). The conserved cysteine and the conserved F or W are not part of the CDR3 here.

11 | TRBJ1-1 | TRBV5-1 | ASSLDGDTEAF
11 | TRBJ1-2 | TRBV20-1 | SAGGRISEGYT
13 | TRBJ2-7 | TRBV5-1 | ASSLSGQGLHEQY
8 | TRBJ1-1 | TRBV29-1 | SGSRAEAF
11 | TRBJ2-1 | TRBV7-6 | ASSASSYNEQF
11 | TRBJ1-1 | TRBV13 | ASSTISGAEAF
13 | TRBJ1-5 | TRBV4-1 | ASSQVPQGDQPQH
13 | TRBJ1-2 | TRBV9 | ASSVDYRSFYGYT
14 | TRBJ2-3 | TRBV10-1 | ASSGLPGAQTDTQY
13 | TRBJ2-1 | TRBV7-8 | ASSTQTLSYNEQF
10 | TRBJ2-7 | TRBV12-3/TRBV12-4 | ASSFRLPEQY
13 | TRBJ1-6 | TRBV4-2 | ASSQQSSYNSPLH
13 | TRBJ2-7 | TRBV7-2 | ASSPRLAGGHEQY
12 | TRBJ2-7 | TRBV6-2/TRBV6-3 | AVYSSGRSYEQY